The 8 T cell receptor beta chains in this list originate from one sample, sequenced in a study of cytomegalovirus exposure and HLA in healthy donors listed by TCRdb under 2017. Libraries were constructed by the immunoSEQ multiplex PCR assay. A mixture of 60 forward primers for TCR Vbeta segments and 13 reverse primers for TCR Jbeta segments was used in the multiplex PCR. Held by TCRdb, this immuneACCESS table contains in-frame sequences only and omits some clones. Under half of the omission traces to an unresolved V gene where checked; the cause of the rest is unknown. For this sample the table gives tens of thousands of clones, of which roughly 75% were detected only once. The biggest ten clones account for 3.5% to 5% of the sample. Sequencing was carried out using PBMCs. All receptors come from a man between 60 and 75 years old in good health and CMV-seronegative.

V and J are TRBV30 and TRBJ2-5; 8 bases align to TRBD2. The CDR3 extends over 14 amino acids. Germline loops: CDR1 GTSNPN, CDR2 SVGIG (reference sequence). V shed 5 bases, J shed 4 bases, and the junction held 9 bases outside the gene matches. The CDR3 is CAWASRGGSETQYF. Written as DNA, the CDR3 is TGTGCCTGGGCCAGTCGGGGGGGCTCAGAGACCCAGTACTTC.

The genes are TRBV5-6 and TRBJ2-3, with 12 bases that match TRBD2. This CDR3 is built from 16 residues. Germline V gene sequence: CDR1 SGHDT, CDR2 YYEEEE. The J segment lost 0 bases and the V segment lost 5 bases, leaving 4 bases of the junction unmatched. The CDR3 region is CASSLAGGPSTDTQYF. In nucleotides, the CDR3 is TGTGCCAGCAGTCTAGCGGGGGGGCCTAGCACAGATACGCAGTATTTT.

The chain uses TRBV14 and TRBJ2-1; 7 bases map to TRBD2. Germline CDR1 reads SGHDN; CDR2 reads FVKESK. The CDR3 has 12 amino acids. V shed 4 bases and J 12 bases; nucleotides not matched to a gene: 6. The CDR3 DNA reads as TGTGCCAGCAGCCTTCCACCGGGGGGGCAGTTCTTC. As protein: CASSLPPGGQFF.

V usage is TRBV20-1 and J usage is TRBJ2-2; D unresolved. V was pared by 6 bases and J by 8 bases, with 10 bases between. The CDR3 is made up of 11 amino acids. Per germline, CDR1 DFQATT and CDR2 SNEGSKA (reference sequence). Written as DNA, the CDR3 is TGCAGTGCAAAGAGGTGGGGGGAGCTGTTTTTT. Amino acid sequence: CSAKRWGELFF.

V gene TRBV18 combines with J gene TRBJ1-3; the D gene is possibly TRBD1 (5 bases). The CDR3 runs 14 residues. V was clipped by 0 bases and J by 4 bases, with 7 bases between them. Germline lookup yields CDR1 KGHSH and CDR2 LQKENI. The chain's CDR3 is CASSPPTVGNTIYF. DNA of the CDR3: TGTGCCAGCTCACCACCGACAGTCGGAAACACCATATATTTT. The whole variable domain, remainder taken from reference TRBV18 and TRBJ1-3, is NAGVMQNPRHLVRRRGQEARLRCSPMKGHSHVYWYRQLPEEGLKFMVYLQKENIIDESGMPKERFSAEFPKEGPSILRIQQVVRGDSAAYFCASSPPTVGNTIYFGEGSWLTVV.

The chain combines TRBV14 with TRBJ2-3, with 7 bases lining up with TRBD2. Germline CDR1 SGHDN, CDR2 FVKESK. The CDR3 is 17 amino acids. V gave up 0 bases and J gave up 6 bases; unmatched junction bases: 12. CDR3 nucleotide sequence: TGTGCCAGCAGCCAAGAAGCTGTCCTGCGGGGGTCGGATACGCAGTATTTT. Protein: CASSQEAVLRGSDTQYF.

This clone was observed a few times. Distinct nucleotide sequences in the sample also encode this CDR3. The chain uses TRBV19 and TRBJ1-5; D is unclear. Between the trimmed V and J ends, which lost 5 bases and 4 bases, there was a span of 6 bases. The CDR3 sequence is 12 residues long. Germline loops: CDR1 LNHDA, CDR2 SQIVND (reference sequence). CDR3 sequence: CASSLRNQPQHF. The CDR3 nucleotides are TGTGCCAGTAGTCTCAGAAATCAGCCCCAGCATTTT.

V usage is TRBV15 and J usage is TRBJ2-3, with 7 positions matching TRBD2. V dropped 1 base and J dropped 1; count of bases not matched to a gene: 5. The germline V gene has CDR1 LNHNV and CDR2 YYDKDF (reference sequence). This CDR3 spans 16 amino acids. CDR3: CATSRVNLAGTDTQYF. The CDR3 nucleotides are TGTGCCACCAGCAGAGTTAACCTAGCGGGCACAGATACGCAGTATTTT. Complete variable domain (other parts from reference TRBV15 and TRBJ2-3): DAMVIQNPRYQVTQFGKPVTLSCSQTLNHNVMYWYQQKSSQAPKLLFHYYDKDFNNEADTPDNFQSRRPNTSFCFLDIRSPGLGDTAMYLCATSRVNLAGTDTQYFGPGTRLTVL.